Listed here are 10 T cell receptor beta chains from one sample, sequenced in a study of OX40 agonist ivuxolimab in advanced cancers. To prepare the library, the immunoSEQ multiplex PCR assay was applied. Sourced from immuneACCESS, this table was stored by TCRdb with only in-frame sequences that have V and J called. A share of the clones is absent; for the studies checked, an unresolved V gene accounts for under half, and the remainder has no known explanation. The sample table contains about 69,000 clones; only one count was recorded for around 90% of them. 10% to 13% of the sample rests with the top ten. The specimen was CD4+ or CD8+ T cells sorted from blood, collected in a trial of the OX40 agonist ivuxolimab. The receptor set was obtained from an adult with an advanced solid tumor such as melanoma, head and neck, liver or kidney cancer.

The CDR3 nucleotides are TGTGCCAGCAGTGGACGGGACAGGGGCGTTACCTACGAGCAGTACTTC. It specifies CASSGRDRGVTYEQYF. The genes are TRBV6-6 and TRBJ2-7; 10 positions match TRBD1. The ends lost 5 bases at V and 2 bases at J; junction bases unmatched: 9. Per the germline V gene, CDR1 is MNHNY and CDR2 is SVGAGI (reference sequence). The CDR3 totals 16 residues.

This chain uses TRBV5-1 with TRBJ2-1; 7 positions agree with TRBD2. V shed 0 bases and J 6 bases; nucleotides not matched to a gene: 3. The CDR3 sequence is 14 residues long. Germline CDR1 is SGHRS and CDR2 is YFSETQ. For the CDR3, the DNA is TGCGCCAGCAGCTTGGGACTAGCTGTCAATGAGCAGTTCTTC. Protein: CASSLGLAVNEQFF. The entire variable domain, with the rest obtained from reference TRBV5-1 and TRBJ2-1, is as follows: KAGVTQTPRYLIKTRGQQVTLSCSPISGHRSVSWYQQTPGQGLQFLFEYFSETQRNKGNFPGRFSGRQFSNSRSEMNVSTLELGDSALYLCASSLGLAVNEQFFGPGTRLTVL.

The V and J genes are TRBV10-3 and TRBJ1-2; TRBD1 aligns across 12 bases. Germline V gene sequence: CDR1 ENHRY, CDR2 SYGVKD. The CDR3 loop spans 15 amino acids. V lost 6 bases, J lost 4 bases, and 6 bases stayed unmatched. CDR3: CAIRPGTGGGYGYTF. In DNA, the CDR3 is TGTGCCATCAGGCCTGGGACAGGGGGCGGCTATGGCTACACCTTC.

The chain combines TRBV28 with TRBJ1-5, with D unclear. V gave up 1 base and J gave up 7 bases, with 17 bases separating them. The CDR3 is 16 residues long. Germline V lookup: CDR1 MDHEN, CDR2 SYDVKM. In DNA, the CDR3 is TGTGCCAGCAGTTTATTGGTGTTAAAGCTTGGACAGCCCCAGCATTTT. It encodes CASSLLVLKLGQPQHF.

The chain joins TRBV28 to TRBJ1-2; 12 nucleotides agree with TRBD1. The V and J ends lost 1 base and 8 bases, in that order; junction bases with no gene match: 8. This CDR3 is 16 amino acids long. Germline assignment: CDR1 MDHEN and CDR2 SYDVKM. The CDR3 DNA sequence: TGTGCCAGCAGTTTATCTGGGACAGGGGGCGCAGGGGGCTACACCTTC. Protein: CASSLSGTGGAGGYTF.

The chain has TRBV7-9 and TRBJ2-7; 9 bases are a match to TRBD1. The length of the CDR3 is 15 residues. The V segment lost 5 bases and the J segment 6 bases; nucleotides outside the gene matches: 11. The germline CDR1 and CDR2 sequences are SEHNR and FQNEAQ (reference sequence). The CDR3 nucleotides are TGTGCCAGCAGCCCCGGACAGGGGAATAGGGGCGAGCAGTACTTC. Its translation: CASSPGQGNRGEQYF. Full variable domain (missing parts from reference TRBV7-9 and TRBJ2-7): DTGVSQNPRHKITKRGQNVTFRCDPISEHNRLYWYRQTLGQGPEFLTYFQNEAQLEKSRLLSDRFSAERPKGSFSTLEIQRTEQGDSAMYLCASSPGQGNRGEQYFGPGTRLTVT.

This clone occurred once. The chain has TRBV5-6 and TRBJ2-5, with D unresolved. This CDR3 has 15 amino acids. CDR1 and CDR2 from the germline V gene are SGHDT and YYEEEE. Trimming left V 4 bases short and J 4 bases short, with 17 bases between. CDR3 residues: CASSDTWGRLETQYF. CDR3 nucleotides: TGTGCCAGCAGCGATACCTGGGGAAGGCTAGAGACCCAGTACTTC.

The CDR3 region has the DNA TGTGCCAGCAGCGTTGGCGCGGCAGGGATGCAGCCCCAGCATTTT. It codes for CASSVGAAGMQPQHF. This sequence joins TRBV9 and TRBJ1-5, with D possibly TRBD1 on 5 matching bases. Trimming removed 2 bases from V and 7 bases from J, with 16 bases in between. Germline-derived CDR1 and CDR2 are SGDLS and YYNGEE. The length of the CDR3 is 15 residues.

This chain joins TRBV7-2 and TRBJ2-1, with unresolved D. Germline lookup yields CDR1 SGHTA and CDR2 FQGNSA. This CDR3 has 15 amino acids. V was cut by 7 bases and J by 6 bases, with 19 bases left in between. This CDR3 reads CASIMSSHRFNEQFF. The CDR3 DNA reads TGTGCCAGCATAATGAGCTCGCATAGATTCAATGAGCAGTTCTTC.

Only one count was recorded for this clone. The V gene is TRBV10-3, the J gene TRBJ1-2; the D gene is possibly TRBD1 (6 bases). V gave up 0 bases and J gave up 2 bases, with 13 bases separating them. This CDR3 has 16 residues. Germline assignment: CDR1 ENHRY and CDR2 SYGVKD. As DNA, the CDR3 is TGTGCCATCAGTGAGTCAAGAGGACAGCGGAACTATGGCTACACCTTC. It specifies CAISESRGQRNYGYTF.